A single T cell receptor beta chain is shown here with its context. Trimming took off 1 base at V and 4 bases at J, with 8 bases between the two ends. Germline values: CDR1 SNHLY, CDR2 FYNNEI. The CDR3 loop spans 14 amino acids. Sequenced by immunoSEQ multiplex PCR; TCRdb stores in-frame clones only, minus some. The table records 25,000 to 35,000 clones, about 92% of them present only once. This record belongs to a study of T cell changes during pregnancy in multiple sclerosis. The sequenced sample was peripheral blood, obtained in the first trimester of pregnancy. The rearrangement joins TRBV2 to TRBJ2-1; D remains ambiguous. The TCR originated in a female donor in good health, enrolled as a control in a pregnancy study. The CDR3 region is CASSEGRLYNEQFF. As DNA, the CDR3 is TGTGCCAGCAGTGAAGGCCGCCTATACAATGAGCAGTTCTTC.